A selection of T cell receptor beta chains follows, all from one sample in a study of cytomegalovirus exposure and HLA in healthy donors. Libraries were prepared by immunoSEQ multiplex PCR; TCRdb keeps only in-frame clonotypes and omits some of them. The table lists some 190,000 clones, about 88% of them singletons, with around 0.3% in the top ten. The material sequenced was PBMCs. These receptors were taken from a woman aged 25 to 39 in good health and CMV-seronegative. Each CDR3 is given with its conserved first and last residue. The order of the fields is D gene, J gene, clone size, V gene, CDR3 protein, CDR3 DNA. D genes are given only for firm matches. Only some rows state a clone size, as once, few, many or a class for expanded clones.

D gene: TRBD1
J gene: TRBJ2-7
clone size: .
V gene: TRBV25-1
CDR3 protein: CASSGQGFYEQYF
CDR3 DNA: TGTGCCAGCAGTGGACAGGGCTTCTACGAGCAGTACTTC

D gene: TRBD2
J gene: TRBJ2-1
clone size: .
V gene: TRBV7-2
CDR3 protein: CASSLLAGDNEQFF
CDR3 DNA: TGTGCCAGCAGCTTACTAGCGGGAGACAATGAGCAGTTCTTC

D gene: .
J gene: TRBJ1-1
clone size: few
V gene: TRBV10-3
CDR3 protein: CAIGRTVTQAFF
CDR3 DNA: TGTGCCATCGGACGGACAGTGACACAAGCTTTCTTT

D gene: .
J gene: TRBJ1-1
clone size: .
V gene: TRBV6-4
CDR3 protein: CASSDFRTRPTEAFF
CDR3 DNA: TGTGCCAGCAGTGACTTTCGGACACGGCCCACTGAAGCTTTCTTT

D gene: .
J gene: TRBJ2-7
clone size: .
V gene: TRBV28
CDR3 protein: CASSLSISGQIFSYEQYF
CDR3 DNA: TGTGCCAGCAGCCTATCCATCAGTGGACAGATTTTCTCCTACGAGCAGTACTTC

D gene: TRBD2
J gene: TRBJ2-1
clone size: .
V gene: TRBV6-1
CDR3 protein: CASKLGSGRWNEQFF
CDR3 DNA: TGTGCCAGCAAACTTGGAAGCGGGAGATGGAATGAGCAGTTCTTC

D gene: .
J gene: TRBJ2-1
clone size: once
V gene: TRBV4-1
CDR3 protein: CASSRRHSRNYNEQFF
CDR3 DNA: TGCGCCAGCAGCCGAAGGCATAGCAGAAATTACAATGAGCAGTTCTTC

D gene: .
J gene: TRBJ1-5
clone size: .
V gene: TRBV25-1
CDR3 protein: CASSDSQGSQPQHF
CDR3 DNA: TGTGCCAGCAGCGACTCCCAGGGCTCCCAGCCCCAGCATTTT

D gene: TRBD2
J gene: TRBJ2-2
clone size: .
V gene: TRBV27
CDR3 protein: CASSLLAGSNGELFF
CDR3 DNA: TGTGCCAGCAGTTTACTAGCGGGGAGTAATGGGGAGCTGTTTTTT

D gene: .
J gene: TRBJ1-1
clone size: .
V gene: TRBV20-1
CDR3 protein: CSAPKSTEAFF
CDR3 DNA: TGCAGTGCGCCGAAGAGCACTGAAGCTTTCTTT

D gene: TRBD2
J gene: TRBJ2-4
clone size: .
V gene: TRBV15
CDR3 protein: CATSSTGGSNIQYF
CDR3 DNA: TGTGCCACCAGCAGCACGGGGGGATCAAACATTCAGTACTTC

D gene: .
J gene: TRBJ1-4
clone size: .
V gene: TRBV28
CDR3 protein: CASSPGQARSVTNEKLFF
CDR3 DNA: TGTGCCAGCAGTCCAGGACAAGCCCGGTCCGTCACTAATGAAAAACTGTTTTTT

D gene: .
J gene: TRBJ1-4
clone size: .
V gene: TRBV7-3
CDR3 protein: CASSFRATNEKLFF
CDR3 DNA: TGTGCCAGCAGCTTCCGAGCAACTAATGAAAAACTGTTTTTT

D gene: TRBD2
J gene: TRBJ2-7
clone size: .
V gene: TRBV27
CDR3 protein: CASSGRLAGAYEQYF
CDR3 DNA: TGTGCCAGCAGTGGGAGACTAGCGGGTGCCTACGAGCAGTACTTC

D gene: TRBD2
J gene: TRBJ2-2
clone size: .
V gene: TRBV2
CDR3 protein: CASSRGLAGGTGELFF
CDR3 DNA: TGTGCCAGCAGTCGGGGACTAGCGGGAGGCACCGGGGAGCTGTTTTTT

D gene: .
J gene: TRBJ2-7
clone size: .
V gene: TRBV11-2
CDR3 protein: CASSLFRGENEQYF
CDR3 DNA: TGTGCCAGCAGCTTATTCAGGGGGGAGAACGAGCAGTACTTC

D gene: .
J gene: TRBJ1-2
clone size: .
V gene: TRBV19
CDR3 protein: CASSMRTPNYGYTF
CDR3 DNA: TGTGCCAGTAGTATGAGGACACCTAACTATGGCTACACCTTC

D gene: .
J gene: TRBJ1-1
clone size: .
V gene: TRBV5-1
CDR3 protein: CASSLLTMNTEAFF
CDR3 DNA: TGCGCCAGCAGCCTACTTACTATGAACACTGAAGCTTTCTTT

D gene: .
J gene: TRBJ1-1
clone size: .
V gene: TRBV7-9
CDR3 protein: CASSLAGNTEAFF
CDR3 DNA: TGTGCCAGCAGCTTAGCCGGGAACACTGAAGCTTTCTTT

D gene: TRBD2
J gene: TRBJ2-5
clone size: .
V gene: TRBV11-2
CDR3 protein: CASSNLAGVYQETQYF
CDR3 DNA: TGTGCCAGCAGCAACCTAGCGGGGGTGTACCAAGAGACCCAGTACTTC

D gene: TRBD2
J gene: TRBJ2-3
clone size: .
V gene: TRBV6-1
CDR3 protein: CASLAGGPQDTQYF
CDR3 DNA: TGTGCCAGCCTAGCGGGAGGGCCGCAGGATACGCAGTATTTT

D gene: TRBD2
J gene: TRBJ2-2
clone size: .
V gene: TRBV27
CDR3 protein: CASSFGLADTGELFF
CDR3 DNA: TGTGCCAGCAGTTTTGGACTAGCGGACACCGGGGAGCTGTTTTTT

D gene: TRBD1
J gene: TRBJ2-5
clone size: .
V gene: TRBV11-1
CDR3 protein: CASNRQGKETQYF
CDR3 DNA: TGTGCCAGCAACCGACAGGGGAAAGAGACCCAGTACTTC

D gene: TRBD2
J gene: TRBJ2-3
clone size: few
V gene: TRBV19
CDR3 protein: CASNKLGLAGGPTDTQYF
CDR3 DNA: TGTGCCAGTAATAAACTAGGACTAGCGGGGGGACCCACAGATACGCAGTATTTT

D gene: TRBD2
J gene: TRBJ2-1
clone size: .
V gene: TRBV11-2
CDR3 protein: CASSLGLAGVGFF
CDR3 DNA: TGTGCCAGCAGCTTAGGTTTAGCGGGAGTGGGATTCTTC

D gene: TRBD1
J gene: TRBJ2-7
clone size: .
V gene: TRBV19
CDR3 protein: CASSTIQGSEQYF
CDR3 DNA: TGTGCCAGTAGTACCATACAGGGGTCCGAGCAGTACTTC

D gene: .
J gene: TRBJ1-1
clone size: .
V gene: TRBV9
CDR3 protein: CASSVGQGGRTFF
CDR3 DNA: TGTGCCAGCAGCGTAGGTCAGGGAGGAAGAACTTTCTTT

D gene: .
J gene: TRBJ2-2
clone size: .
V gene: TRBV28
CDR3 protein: CASSSPGGTGELFF
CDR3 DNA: TGTGCCAGCAGTTCCCCAGGAGGGACCGGGGAGCTGTTTTTT

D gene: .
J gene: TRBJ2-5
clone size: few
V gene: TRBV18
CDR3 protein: CASSPMQGGETQYF
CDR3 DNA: TGTGCCAGCTCACCAATGCAGGGTGGGGAGACCCAGTACTTC

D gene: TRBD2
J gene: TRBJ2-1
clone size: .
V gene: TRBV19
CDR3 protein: CASSSSSGSDEQFF
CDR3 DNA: TGTGCCAGTAGTTCATCTAGCGGGAGCGATGAGCAGTTCTTC

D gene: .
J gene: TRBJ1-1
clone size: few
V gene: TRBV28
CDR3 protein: CASSPRGATTEAFF
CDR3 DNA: TGTGCCAGCAGCCCTCGGGGGGCGACAACTGAAGCTTTCTTT

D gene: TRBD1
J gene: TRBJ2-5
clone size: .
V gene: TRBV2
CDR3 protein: CASSRTGDQETQYF
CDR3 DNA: TGTGCCAGCAGTCGGACAGGCGATCAAGAGACCCAGTACTTC

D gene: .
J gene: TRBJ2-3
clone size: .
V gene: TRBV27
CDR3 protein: CASSLQGDTQYF
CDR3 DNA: TGTGCCAGCAGTTTACAGGGAGATACGCAGTATTTT

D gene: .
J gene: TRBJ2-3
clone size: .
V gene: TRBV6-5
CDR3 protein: CASSSGKDTQYF
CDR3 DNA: TGTGCCAGCAGTTCCGGGAAAGATACGCAGTATTTT

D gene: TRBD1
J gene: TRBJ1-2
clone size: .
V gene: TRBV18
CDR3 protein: CASWDRGPDGYTF
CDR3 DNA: TGTGCCAGCTGGGACAGGGGGCCGGATGGCTACACCTTC

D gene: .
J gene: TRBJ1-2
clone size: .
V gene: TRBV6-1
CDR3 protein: CASSADSVNYGYTF
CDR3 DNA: TGTGCCAGCAGTGCTGACAGCGTAAACTATGGCTACACCTTC

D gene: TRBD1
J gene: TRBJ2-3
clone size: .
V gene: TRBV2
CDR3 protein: CASRGTGGTDTQYF
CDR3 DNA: TGTGCCAGCAGAGGGACAGGGGGCACAGATACGCAGTATTTT

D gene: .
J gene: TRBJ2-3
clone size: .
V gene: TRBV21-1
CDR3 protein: CASSANRGPCVDTQYF
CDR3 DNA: TGTGCCAGCAGCGCAAACAGGGGACCATGTGTGGATACGCAGTATTTT

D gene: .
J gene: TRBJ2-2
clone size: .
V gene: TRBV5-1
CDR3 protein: CASSLGGGELFF
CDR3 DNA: TGCGCCAGCAGCTTAGGGGGCGGGGAGCTGTTTTTT

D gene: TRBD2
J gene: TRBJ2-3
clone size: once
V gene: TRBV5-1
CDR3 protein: CASSSGGATNTDTQYF
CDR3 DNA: TGCGCCAGCAGCTCGGGGGGAGCCACTAACACAGATACGCAGTATTTT

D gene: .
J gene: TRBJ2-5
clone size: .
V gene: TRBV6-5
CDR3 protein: CASSYSNSGPQETQYF
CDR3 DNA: TGTGCCAGCAGTTACTCGAATTCGGGTCCCCAAGAGACCCAGTACTTC

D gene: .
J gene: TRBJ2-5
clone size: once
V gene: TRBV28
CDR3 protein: CASSYQGSGETQYF
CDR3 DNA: TGTGCCAGCAGTTATCAGGGGAGTGGGGAGACCCAGTACTTC

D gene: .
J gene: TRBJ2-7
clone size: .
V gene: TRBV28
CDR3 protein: CASFSRGLDDEQYF
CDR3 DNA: TGTGCCAGCTTTTCAAGAGGTCTCGACGACGAGCAGTACTTC